This T cell receptor beta chain was found in a study of PD-L1 blockade in urothelial cancer. Study-level information: Males with bladder-origin urothelial cancer made up about 85% of the 29 patients.

Time point: peripheral blood 6 weeks after treatment start. Each patient supplied 1 to 8 pretreatment and on-treatment samples. Profiling relied on immunoSEQ multiplex PCR, and the TCRdb table lists in-frame clones only, not all of them. The sample holds tens of thousands of clones; approximately 89% are singletons and the top ten take 10% to 12%. Per the germline V gene, CDR1 is SNHLY and CDR2 is FYNNEI. The V and J ends lost 4 bases and 6 bases respectively, with 12 bases between them. This CDR3 is 13 amino acids long. Sequences were derived from PBMCs, sampled around atezolizumab (anti-PD-L1) treatment. This clonotype originated in a woman aged 55-69 years with urothelial cancer. The J gene is TRBJ2-5, the V gene TRBV2, with TRBD1 as a possible D gene (5 bases). The CDR3 coding sequence is TGTGCCAGCAGTGCTCAGGGTCAGAAGACCCAGTACTTC. Encoded protein: CASSAQGQKTQYF. The full variable domain, completed using reference TRBV2 and TRBJ2-5, is EPEVTQTPSHQVTQMGQEVILRCVPISNHLYFYWYRQILGQKVEFLVSFYNNEISEKSEIFDDQFSVERPDGSNFTLKIRSTKLEDSAMYFCASSAQGQKTQYFGPGTRLLVL.